The clone carrying this TCR beta chain was counted once. As yet, its antigen is unknown. TCRdb re-derived calls from the reads in MiXCR, one entry per CDR3 protein. The sample includes 550,000 to 850,000 distinct CDR3 sequences, roughly a third of them seen just once. The data are from a study of T cell repertoires in cytomegalovirus infection. V gave up 0 bases and J gave up 1 base, with 9 bases separating them. The CDR3 extends over 15 amino acids. The germline CDR1 and CDR2 sequences are LNHNV and YYDKDF (reference sequence). Study results and limitations: Dominating the ex vivo response were HLA-C-restricted CMV-specific TCR beta clonotypes.

This sequence was found in a human donor in good health (CMV status not recorded). Some clones in this sample may be carry-over from other donors' samples. The sample was cultured PBMCs, taken from culture after CMV antigen stimulation. The chain couples TRBV15 to TRBJ1-1; D is undetermined. The CDR3: CATSRERSQNTEAFF. The CDR3 bases are TGTGCCACCAGCAGAGAGAGGAGTCAGAACACTGAAGCTTTCTTT. Complete variable domain (other parts from reference TRBV15 and TRBJ1-1): DAMVIQNPRYQVTQFGKPVTLSCSQTLNHNVMYWYQQKSSQAPKLLFHYYDKDFNNEADTPDNFQSRRPNTSFCFLDIRSPGLGDTAMYLCATSRERSQNTEAFFGQGTRLTVV.